This T cell receptor beta chain was profiled in a study of blood T cell repertoires in COVID-19 (dated by TCRdb to the early 2020s). In terms of the full investigation: Samples covering the acute and convalescent phases of COVID-19 were provided by collaborators in the United States, Italy and Spain. The material from the prospective study consisted of cDNA or gDNA derived from T cells, B-cell-depleted T cells, or PBMCs. Deeply sampled blood TCRbeta repertoires from subjects exposed to, actively infected with, or recovered from COVID-19 were included in the dataset. The repertoires were released in a freely available public database meant as a resource for research on the immune response to SARS-CoV-2. The samples were drawn from two sources: the first 160 participants of the ongoing ImmuneRACE study, and 950 to 1,500 subjects contributed by 6 global collaborators. The sample metadata nearly always contained a de-identified subject ID, COVID-19 status, age in years and sex. Where available, HLA class I and class II types were obtained from metadata supplied by the sample provider rather than from assay-based typing.

The collaborating institutions used their own protocols to collect whole blood in K2EDTA tubes. Collaborator samples were shipped for TCRbeta analysis as frozen whole blood, isolated PBMCs, or DNA extracted from either sample type. A note on this clone: Its antigen target is currently unknown. Per-base quality was not reported, and no clone a single base away is much larger than it.

The immunoSEQ Assay, a bias-controlled multiplex PCR, was used to amplify TCRbeta CDR3 regions from genomic DNA. On the authors' methods: The number of nucleated cells in each sample was estimated from the amplification of reference gene primers within the assay. To quantify the absolute abundance of each unique TCRbeta CDR3 rearrangement, sequence reads were collapsed and filtered. For each sample, productive Simpson clonality was calculated as the square root of Simpson's diversity index across productive rearrangements. The table comes from immuneACCESS by way of TCRdb, which keeps in-frame sequences with V and J called. Part of the clones is missing from these tables; in studies checked, under half for an unresolved V gene and the rest for unknown reasons. V, J and clone size derive from that table, while D and trimming were established from the DNA sequence. The sample has 250,000 or so clones on record, around 87% of them singletons. Clones ranked in the top ten supply 7.1% of the sample.

The CDR3 runs 16 residues from the cysteine to the phenylalanine. Only the CDR3 DNA is retained, 48 bases long and in frame from the first base. Via the germline V gene, CDR1 is SGHTS and CDR2 YDEGEE. V drops 0 bases and J drops 0 bases, leaving 9 bases in between. Study-wide findings and limitations: The quantity of clinical and demographic metadata differed by source and by participant and was supplied without curation.

This clonotype originated in a woman in her 70s with active or convalescent COVID-19. Sequencing used peripheral blood. The sequence is built from TRBV5-8 and TRBJ2-2; possibly the D gene is TRBD1, per 5 matching bases. The sequenced DNA: TGTGCCAGCAGCTTGGGTACAGGTTCGAACACCGGGGAGCTGTTTTTT. This translates into CASSLGTGSNTGELFF.